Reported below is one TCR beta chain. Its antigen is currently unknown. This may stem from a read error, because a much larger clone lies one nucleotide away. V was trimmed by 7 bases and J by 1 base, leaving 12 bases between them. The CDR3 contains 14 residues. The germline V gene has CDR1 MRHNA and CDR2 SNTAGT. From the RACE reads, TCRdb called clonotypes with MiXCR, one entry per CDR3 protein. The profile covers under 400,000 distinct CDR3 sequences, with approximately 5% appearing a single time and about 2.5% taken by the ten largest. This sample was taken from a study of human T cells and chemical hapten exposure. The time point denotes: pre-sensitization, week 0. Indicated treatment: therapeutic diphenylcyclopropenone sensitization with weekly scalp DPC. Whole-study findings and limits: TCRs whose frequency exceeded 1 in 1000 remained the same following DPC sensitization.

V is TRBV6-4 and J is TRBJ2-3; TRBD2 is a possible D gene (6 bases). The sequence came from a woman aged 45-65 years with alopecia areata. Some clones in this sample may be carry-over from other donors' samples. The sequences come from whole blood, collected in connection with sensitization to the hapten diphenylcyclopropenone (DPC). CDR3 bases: TGTGCCAGCACGCCTAGCGAGGGCACAGATACGCAGTATTTT. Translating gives CASTPSEGTDTQYF.